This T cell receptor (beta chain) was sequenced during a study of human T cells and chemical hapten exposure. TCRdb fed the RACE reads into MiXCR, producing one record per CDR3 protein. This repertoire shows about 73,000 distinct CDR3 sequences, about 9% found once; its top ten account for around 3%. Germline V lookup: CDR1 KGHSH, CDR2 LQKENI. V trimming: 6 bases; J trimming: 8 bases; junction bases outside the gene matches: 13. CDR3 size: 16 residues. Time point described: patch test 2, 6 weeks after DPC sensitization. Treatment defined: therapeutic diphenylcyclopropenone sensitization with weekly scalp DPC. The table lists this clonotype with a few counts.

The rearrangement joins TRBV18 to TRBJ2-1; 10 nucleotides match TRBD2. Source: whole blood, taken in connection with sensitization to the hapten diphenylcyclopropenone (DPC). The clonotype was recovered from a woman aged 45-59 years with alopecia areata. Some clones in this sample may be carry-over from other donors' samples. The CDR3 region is CASSPLAGALGDEQFF. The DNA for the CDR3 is TGTGCCAGCTCTCCGCTAGCGGGGGCCTTAGGAGATGAGCAGTTCTTC.